Below are 5 T cell receptor beta chains sequenced from a single sample in a study of OX40 agonist ivuxolimab in advanced cancers. The assay was immunoSEQ multiplex PCR, and TCRdb's table has in-frame clones only and misses some. Counted here are about 50,000 clones, 82% occurring once; the ten biggest clones make up about 1.8%. The sample was CD4+ or CD8+ T cells sorted from blood, taken in a trial of the OX40 agonist ivuxolimab. The receptor source for this set is an adult with an advanced solid tumor such as melanoma, head and neck, liver or kidney cancer.

This clone is labeled medium-sized. The CDR3 here is CASSLGGSVGYTF. CDR3 bases: TGTGCCAGCAGCTTAGGGGGGAGCGTAGGCTACACCTTC. The rearrangement uses TRBV7-8 and TRBJ1-2; D possibly corresponds to TRBD1 (5 bases). V lost 1 base to trimming and J lost 8 bases, with 11 bases between them. The CDR3 loop spans 13 amino acids. Germline CDR1 reads SGHVS; CDR2 reads FQNEAQ.

This clone was counted a single time. The V and J genes are TRBV11-3 and TRBJ1-1; no definite D call. The germline CDR1 and CDR2 sequences are SGHNT and YENEEA. V shed 8 bases and J shed 6 bases, with 10 bases lying between them. This CDR3 has 11 residues. The CDR3 loop is CASGKGAEAFF. In nucleotides, the CDR3 is TGTGCCAGCGGTAAGGGCGCTGAAGCTTTCTTT. Full variable domain (outside the CDR3, taken from reference TRBV11-3 and TRBJ1-1): EAGVVQSPRYKIIEKKQPVAFWCNPISGHNTLYWYLQNLGQGPELLIRYENEEAVDDSQLPKDRFSAERLKGVDSTLKIQPAELGDSAVYLCASGKGAEAFFGQGTRLTVV.

The chain carries TRBV4-1 and TRBJ2-1, with TRBD2 matching 9 bases. This CDR3 is built from 15 residues. Germline CDR1 is MGHRA and CDR2 is YSYEKL. J was trimmed by 9 bases and V by 2 bases; bases with no gene match: 8. CDR3 in amino acids: CASSQYGGGAGEQFF. The DNA of the CDR3 is TGCGCCAGCAGCCAATACGGCGGGGGGGCCGGTGAGCAGTTCTTC.

V and J are TRBV5-4 and TRBJ2-7; the D is unclear. In germline, CDR1 is SGHNT, CDR2 YYREEE (reference sequence). Trimming removed 4 bases at V and 0 bases at J, with 17 bases between. The CDR3 is 16 amino acids. DNA of the CDR3: TGTGCCAGCAGCCTCCCCCCCGGGCAGAGCTCCTACGAGCAGTACTTC. This encodes CASSLPPGQSSYEQYF. Full variable domain (remainder filled in from reference TRBV5-4 and TRBJ2-7): ETGVTQSPTHLIKTRGQQVTLRCSSQSGHNTVSWYQQALGQGPQFIFQYYREEENGRGNFPPRFSGLQFPNYSSELNVNALELDDSALYLCASSLPPGQSSYEQYFGPGTRLTVT.

The chain carries TRBV4-3 and TRBJ1-5; D is unresolved. Trimming shortened V by 2 bases and J by 2 bases, and 10 bases separated the two germline ends. The CDR3 is made up of 15 amino acids. Germline loops: CDR1 LGHNA, CDR2 YSLEER. CDR3 sequence reads: CASSQIVGGNQPQHF. CDR3 sequence (DNA): TGCGCCAGCAGCCAAATTGTGGGTGGCAATCAGCCCCAGCATTTT.